The TCR beta chain described here comes from a study of blood T cells in healthy people across ages. The ends were cut back, 5 bases at V and 4 bases at J, with 11 bases in the middle. The CDR3 totals 13 residues. Germline V gene data show CDR1 as SGHVS and CDR2 as FQNEAQ. Then a second PCR, running about 7 to 11 cycles, was carried out with a sample-barcoded 5' primer and a J-beta primer mix. Via MiXCR, TCRdb re-called the 5' RACE reads, giving one row per CDR3 protein. This sample yields 600,000 or so distinct CDR3 sequences, of which around 31% are seen a single time; approximately 15% belongs to the top ten. Concerning this clonotype itself: A much bigger clone sits one base away, suggesting this may be a read error.

This sequence was found in a woman over 75 in good health. The chain couples TRBV7-8 to TRBJ1-2, with D possibly TRBD1 on 6 matching bases. The material sequenced was blood. The chain's CDR3 is CASSPDSLYGYTF. The CDR3 coding sequence is TGTGCCAGCAGCCCGGACAGTCTCTATGGCTACACCTTC.